The 7 T cell receptor beta chains below were found in one sample sequenced in a study of T and B cells in COVID-19 patients. Each TRB amplification used about 250-550 ng of genomic DNA from blood. Multiplex PCR with BIOMED2 TRB-A/B primer pools amplified TRB rearrangements. MiXCR was run by TCRdb on the multiplex PCR reads, yielding one entry per CDR3 protein. The table has about 21,000 distinct CDR3 sequences, 30% to 35% seen once; the top ten hold around 2.1%. Sequencing was carried out using blood. These receptors came from a human donor who had recovered from COVID-19.

The V gene is TRBV7-6, the J gene TRBJ2-3; 8 nucleotides line up with TRBD2. CDR1 SGHVS and CDR2 FNYEAQ come from the germline V gene. V gave up 0 bases and J gave up 0 bases; unmatched junction bases: 2. The CDR3 sequence is 16 residues long. CDR3 amino acids: CASSLAPGGSTDTQYF. CDR3 nucleotide sequence: TGTGCCAGCAGCTTAGCGCCGGGGGGGAGCACAGATACGCAGTATTTT.

This clonotype is deemed medium-sized. J is TRBJ2-2 and V is TRBV11-3, with D perhaps matching TRBD1 (5 bases). The germline gives CDR1 SGHNT, CDR2 YENEEA. V was trimmed by 7 bases and J by 1 base, leaving 10 bases between them. The CDR3 is made up of 14 amino acids. The CDR3 protein is CASKRQGNTGELFF. The CDR3 DNA reads TGTGCCAGCAAGAGGCAGGGGAACACCGGGGAGCTGTTTTTT.

For this clonotype: A much larger clone differs by one base, so this may be a read error. The chain has TRBV15 and TRBJ1-5, with 8 bases fitting TRBD1. The CDR3 is 13 residues long. Germline V gene data show CDR1 as LNHNV and CDR2 as YYDKDF (reference sequence). The CDR3 DNA reads as TGTGCCACCAGTGGGACAGGTAATCAGCCCAAGCATTTT. Residues: CATSGTGNQPKHF.

This clonotype was seen repeatedly, ten times or more. This chain links TRBV18 with TRBJ2-7, with D possibly being TRBD2 (5 bases). This CDR3 is built from 17 residues. The germline CDR1 and CDR2 sequences are KGHSH and LQKENI. V gave up 1 base and J gave up 2 bases, with 18 bases separating them. The CDR3 DNA follows: TGTGCCAGCTCACCACAAGGAGGCGGCTGGGGTGCCTACGAGCAGTACTTC. It is translated as CASSPQGGGWGAYEQYF.

At least ten counts were recorded for this clonotype. The chain employs TRBV30 and TRBJ2-5; 8 bases fit TRBD1. Germline V gene sequence: CDR1 GTSNPN, CDR2 SVGIG (reference sequence). The V gene end was trimmed by 3 bases and the J gene end by 5 bases; junction bases not matched to a gene: 5. The CDR3 covers 13 residues. The CDR3 region is CAWRRTGSETQYF. The DNA for the CDR3 is TGTGCCTGGAGACGGACAGGGTCTGAGACCCAGTACTTC.

The sample holds a few counts of this clonotype. The rearrangement uses TRBV30 and TRBJ1-6; tentative D call: TRBD1 (5 bases). Germline V gives CDR1 GTSNPN, CDR2 SVGIG (reference sequence). There are 16 residues in the CDR3. V was shortened by 0 bases and J by 2 bases, with 11 bases between the two germline ends. The CDR3 protein is CAWSVEGATYNSPLHF. The CDR3 DNA sequence: TGTGCCTGGAGTGTAGAAGGGGCCACCTATAATTCACCCCTCCACTTT.

The chain combines TRBV5-1 with TRBJ2-1, with TRBD2 identical over 9 bases. Germline V gene lookup returns CDR1 SGHRS and CDR2 YFSETQ. The CDR3 sequence is 15 residues long. The J segment lost 6 bases and the V segment lost 4 bases, leaving 8 bases of the junction unmatched. CDR3 amino acids: CASSLDLAGTNEQFF. In nucleotides, the CDR3 is TGCGCCAGCAGCCTTGACCTAGCGGGGACCAATGAGCAGTTCTTC. Drawing the rest from reference TRBV5-1 and TRBJ2-1, the complete variable domain is KAGVTQTPRYLIKTRGQQVTLSCSPISGHRSVSWYQQTPGQGLQFLFEYFSETQRNKGNFPGRFSGRQFSNSRSEMNVSTLELGDSALYLCASSLDLAGTNEQFFGPGTRLTVL.